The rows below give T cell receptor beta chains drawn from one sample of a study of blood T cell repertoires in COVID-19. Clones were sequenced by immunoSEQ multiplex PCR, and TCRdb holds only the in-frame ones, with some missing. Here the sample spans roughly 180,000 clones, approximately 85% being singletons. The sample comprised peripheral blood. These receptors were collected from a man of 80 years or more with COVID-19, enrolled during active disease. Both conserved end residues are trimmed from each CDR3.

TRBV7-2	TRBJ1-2	ASSLPGLGNYGYT
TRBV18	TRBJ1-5	ASSPERGNSIQH
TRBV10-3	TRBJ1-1	AISVEQGRGAF
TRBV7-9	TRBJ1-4	ASSKQGAQEKLF
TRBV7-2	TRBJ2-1	ASSLGTSGVNEQF
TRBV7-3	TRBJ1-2	ASSLGTGYGYT
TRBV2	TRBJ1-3	ASTLTGDFLHTIY
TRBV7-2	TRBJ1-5	ASSLGAYGSNQPQH
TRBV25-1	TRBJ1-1	ASGKTGSRRTEAF
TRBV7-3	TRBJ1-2	ASSPGPTGGYGYT
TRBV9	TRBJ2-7	ASSVVGGEQY
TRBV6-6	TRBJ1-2	ASSLSDRLANGYT
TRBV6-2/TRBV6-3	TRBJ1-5	ASSYRDRGNQPQH
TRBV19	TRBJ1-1	ATIQVGASTEAF
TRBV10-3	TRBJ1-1	AISETGRTEAF
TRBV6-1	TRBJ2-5	ASSEFWTGGTQY
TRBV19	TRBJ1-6	ASSIDGQGNSPLH
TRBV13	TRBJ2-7	ASSLFGQNYEQY
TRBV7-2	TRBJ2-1	ASSPKLGGYNEQF
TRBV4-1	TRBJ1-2	ASSQTGGVNYGYT
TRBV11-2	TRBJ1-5	ASSSSGGNQPQH
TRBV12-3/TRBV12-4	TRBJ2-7	ASTLQGSYEQY
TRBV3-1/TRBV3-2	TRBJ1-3	ASSQDLSPGNTIY
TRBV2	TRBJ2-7	ASSEADRGPYEQY
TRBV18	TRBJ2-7	ASSPPSTVSAEQY
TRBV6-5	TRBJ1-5	ASSVYSNQPQH
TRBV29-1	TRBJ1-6	SVGDTYSPLH
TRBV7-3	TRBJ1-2	ASSLVGGSLYGYT
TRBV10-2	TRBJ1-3	ASSAGYGNTIY
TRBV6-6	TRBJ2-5	ASSPGQETQY
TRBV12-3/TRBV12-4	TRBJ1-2	ASSLNRKYGYT
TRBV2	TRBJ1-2	ASSERGVDGYT
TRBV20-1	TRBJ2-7	SGTVSYEQY
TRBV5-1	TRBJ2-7	ASSLGGSSYEQY
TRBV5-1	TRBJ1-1	ASSLDTKNTEAF
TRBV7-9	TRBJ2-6	ASRGQGGSGANVLT
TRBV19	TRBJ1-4	ASSPTGFGEKLF
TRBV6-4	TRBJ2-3	ASSSQGDTQY
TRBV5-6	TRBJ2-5	ASSSVAGGQDETQY
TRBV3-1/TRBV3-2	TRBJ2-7	ASGDRTSYEQY
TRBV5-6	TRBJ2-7	ASSLQRGGEQY
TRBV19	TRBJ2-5	ASSPNGQGAVETQY
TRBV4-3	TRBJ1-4	ASSPGQANEKLF
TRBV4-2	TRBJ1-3	ASSQDGTVSGNTIY
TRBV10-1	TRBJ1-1	ASSTSRDRDRDTEAF
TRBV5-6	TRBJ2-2	ASSLEGTGNTGELF
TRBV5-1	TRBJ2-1	ATRGSGGRNEQF
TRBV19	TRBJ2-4	ASKIPGQGLGAKNIQY
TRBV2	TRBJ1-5	ASRRASQPQH
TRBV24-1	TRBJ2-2	ATSDAGANTGELF
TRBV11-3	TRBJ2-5	ASSSFGGAYETQY
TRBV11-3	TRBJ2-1	ASSLRDSPGGEQF
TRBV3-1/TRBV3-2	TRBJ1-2	ASSQEEGARGYT
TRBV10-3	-	AISEPGQGAPYEQY
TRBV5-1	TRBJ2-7	ASSLSQGAGEQY